This T cell receptor beta chain derives from a study of beta chain features in type 1 diabetes. Study-level findings and limits: More deletions and fewer insertions at VDJ junctions were found in patients with type 1 diabetes.

Details on this clone: The antigen is not known.

On average, the one heparinised blood draw given by each donor was approximately 120 mL. CDR3 length: 19 residues. V was cut by 5 bases and J by 5 bases, with 28 bases left in between. CDR1 SGHVS and CDR2 FNYEAQ come from the germline V gene. Expressed TCRB transcripts were sequenced after all isolated RNA was converted to cDNA. TCRdb's copy holds only in-frame clones and misses some; the assay was immunoSEQ multiplex PCR. The data contain just over 450,000 clones, over 25% of them singletons. The clonotype comes from a man aged 18-30 years in good health. The sequenced sample was naive CD4+ T cells from blood. This chain uses TRBV7-6 with TRBJ2-1; D possibly uses TRBD1 or TRBD2 (5 bases each). The CDR3 DNA reads as TGTGCCAGCAGCCATAAGTCCCGGGACCGGCCTCCGCCGAACAATGAGCAGTTCTTC. It codes for CASSHKSRDRPPPNNEQFF.